This T cell receptor (beta chain) was captured in a study of blood T cell repertoires in COVID-19. At the level of the study: PBMCs, B-cell-depleted T cells, or T cells were the source of the cDNA or gDNA that made up the material.

The CDR3 sequence is 17 residues long. CDR1 and CDR2 from the germline V gene are MDHEN and SYDVKM. V was trimmed by 6 bases and J by 5 bases, leaving 23 bases between them. Generated by immunoSEQ multiplex PCR, the TCRdb table keeps only in-frame clones and is missing some. The sample gives approximately 97,000 clones, approximately 88% of which show up once; approximately 4.5% is in the top ten. The chain combines TRBV28 with TRBJ2-1, with a weak D call TRBD1 (6 bases). The clonotype was recovered from a human donor in a cohort sampled during active COVID-19. Specimen: peripheral blood. The CDR3, as DNA: TGTGCCAGCAGCCAGGCACCGGGACAAAGGGTCCACAATGAGCAGTTCTTC. Amino acid sequence: CASSQAPGQRVHNEQFF.